The 30 T cell receptor beta chains below come from one sample, sequenced in a study of OX40 agonist ivuxolimab in advanced cancers. Assay: immunoSEQ multiplex PCR; the TCRdb copy retains only in-frame clones and omits some. The profile covers approximately 89,000 clones, with about 86% appearing a single time and 0.65% to 0.95% taken by the ten largest. The source material was CD4+ or CD8+ T cells sorted from blood, sampled in a trial of the OX40 agonist ivuxolimab. The receptors shown here come from an adult with an advanced solid tumor such as melanoma, head and neck, liver or kidney cancer.

This chain connects TRBV5-1 to TRBJ2-7; 9 bases match TRBD1. This CDR3 has 14 residues. V trimming: 3 bases; J trimming: 0 bases; junction bases outside the gene matches: 1. Germline CDR1 and CDR2: SGHRS and YFSETQ. The CDR3 is CASSSGQGSYEQYF. CDR3 in DNA: TGCGCCAGCAGCTCGGGACAGGGCTCCTACGAGCAGTACTTC.

The V gene is TRBV6-4, the J gene TRBJ1-2; 8 bases are a match to TRBD1. The CDR3 has 15 residues. The J segment lost 6 bases and the V segment lost 6 bases, leaving 12 bases of the junction unmatched. Germline V lookup: CDR1 MRHNA, CDR2 SNTAGT. CDR3: CASSPQGAGGHGYTF. The CDR3 DNA sequence: TGTGCCAGCAGCCCCCAAGGGGCAGGGGGCCATGGCTACACCTTC.

This chain links TRBV11-2 with TRBJ2-2; either TRBD1 or TRBD2 may supply D (5 bases each). Germline V gene lookup returns CDR1 SGHAT and CDR2 FQNNGV. CDR3 length: 15 residues. Trimming took 6 bases from V and 7 from J, leaving 18 bases between them. The CDR3 DNA reads as TGTGCCAGCAGTACGGACGGGGCCTCGGGCGGGGAGCTGTTTTTT. It specifies CASSTDGASGGELFF.

The chain couples TRBV7-2 to TRBJ2-7; 7 bases are shared with TRBD2. Trimming cost V 4 bases and J 1 base; bases outside gene matches: 10. From germline, CDR1 is SGHTA and CDR2 FQGNSA. The CDR3 spans 16 residues. This CDR3 reads CASSYLSGGRSYEQYF. The CDR3 nucleotides read TGTGCCAGCAGCTACCTATCGGGAGGTCGGTCCTACGAGCAGTACTTC.

This chain uses TRBV4-2 with TRBJ2-5; a possible D gene is TRBD1 (6 bases). Germline lookup yields CDR1 LGHNA and CDR2 YNFKEQ. The CDR3 is made up of 15 amino acids. V was pared by 1 base and J by 1 base, with 10 bases between. CDR3 residues: CASSQVGQTQETQYF. CDR3 DNA: TGTGCCAGCAGCCAAGTCGGACAGACCCAAGAGACCCAGTACTTC.

V is TRBV7-8 and J is TRBJ2-2; 9 bases match TRBD1. CDR3 length: 18 residues. The germline CDR1 and CDR2 sequences are SGHVS and FQNEAQ. The ends lost 6 bases at V and 0 bases at J; junction bases unmatched: 11. This CDR3 reads CASRSRDRAGSNTGELFF. In DNA, the CDR3 is TGTGCCAGCAGGTCCCGGGACAGGGCGGGGTCGAACACCGGGGAGCTGTTTTTT.

This clone was counted once. V usage is TRBV30 and J usage is TRBJ2-5; D is undetermined. Trimming pared 5 bases from V and 4 bases from J, leaving 17 bases between. This CDR3 spans 14 amino acids. Germline V lookup: CDR1 GTSNPN, CDR2 SVGIG (reference sequence). The CDR3 DNA follows: TGTGCCTGGGAACCGGGCCCCGGGCTAGAGACCCAGTACTTC. As protein: CAWEPGPGLETQYF.

The chain links TRBV19 to TRBJ2-6; D is uncertain. This CDR3 region has 13 residues. Looked up from germline, CDR1 is LNHDA and CDR2 is SQIVND (reference sequence). Trimming cost V 4 bases and J 0 bases, with 1 base left between them. CDR3 loop: CASSTSGANVLTF. The CDR3 coding sequence is TGTGCCAGTAGTACCTCTGGGGCCAACGTCCTGACTTTC.

The chain links TRBV5-1 to TRBJ2-3; the match to TRBD2 covers 7 bases. Germline V gene lookup returns CDR1 SGHRS and CDR2 YFSETQ. The length of the CDR3 is 16 residues. V dropped 4 bases and J dropped 2; count of bases not matched to a gene: 10. The CDR3 loop is CASSPGEGVPTDTQYF. Written as DNA, the CDR3 is TGCGCCAGCAGCCCGGGGGAGGGAGTGCCCACAGATACGCAGTATTTT.

The DNA for the CDR3 is TGTGCCAGCAGCCCACACCTGAACACTGAAGCTTTCTTT. Its translation is CASSPHLNTEAFF. The genes are TRBV14 and TRBJ1-1; no clear D gene. This CDR3 spans 13 amino acids. V lost 4 bases to trimming and J lost 0 bases, with 6 bases between them. CDR1 and CDR2 from the germline V gene are SGHDN and FVKESK.

The chain combines TRBV19 with TRBJ1-4; possible D gene TRBD1, 5 bases. This CDR3 comprises 15 residues. The germline V gene encodes CDR1 LNHDA and CDR2 SQIVND (reference sequence). Trimming removed 4 bases at V and 4 bases at J, with 13 bases between. This CDR3 is CASSRVWGYNEKLFF. Written as DNA, the CDR3 is TGTGCCAGTAGTAGGGTTTGGGGCTATAATGAAAAACTGTTTTTT.

This clone came up once. The genes are TRBV6-5 and TRBJ1-5; no clear D. This CDR3 has 13 residues. V gave up 6 bases and J gave up 5 bases, with 11 bases separating them. Germline-derived CDR1 and CDR2 are MNHEY and SVGAGI. The CDR3: CASSGRRDQPQHF. In DNA form, the CDR3 reads TGTGCCAGCAGCGGACGGAGGGATCAGCCCCAGCATTTT.

J is TRBJ2-5 and V is TRBV27, with a tentative D call TRBD2 (6 bases). The CDR3 is 13 residues long. CDR1 is MNHEY and CDR2 is SMNVEV in the germline V gene (reference sequence). V lost 3 bases, J lost 4 bases, and 9 bases lay in between. This chain's CDR3 is CASSFSSGETQYF. CDR3 coding DNA: TGTGCCAGCAGTTTCAGTAGCGGAGAGACCCAGTACTTC.

This chain connects TRBV7-2 to TRBJ2-7, with 13 bases matching TRBD2. The CDR3 length is 15 residues. V gave up 3 bases and J gave up 2 bases; unmatched junction bases: 1. Germline loops: CDR1 SGHTA, CDR2 FQGNSA. The CDR3 DNA reads TGTGCCAGCAGCTTGGGACTAGCGGGGCCCTACGAGCAGTACTTC. Translation: CASSLGLAGPYEQYF.

J is TRBJ2-1 and V is TRBV10-3; D possibly corresponds to TRBD2 (5 bases). The CDR3 totals 13 residues. Trimming pared 2 bases from V and 8 bases from J, leaving 10 bases between. CDR1 and CDR2 from the germline V gene are ENHRY and SYGVKD. The CDR3 reads CAISEGPRDEQFF. The CDR3 bases are TGTGCCATCAGTGAGGGGCCGCGGGATGAGCAGTTCTTC.

The chain uses TRBV5-1 and TRBJ2-2, with 8 bases fitting TRBD1. The germline gives CDR1 SGHRS, CDR2 YFSETQ. The CDR3 extends over 16 amino acids. V trimming: 4 bases; J trimming: 4 bases; junction bases outside the gene matches: 9. Here the CDR3 DNA reads TGCGCCAGCAGCCAGAACGGACAGGGAGGCACCGGGGAGCTGTTTTTT. Amino acid sequence: CASSQNGQGGTGELFF.

The chain links TRBV6-5 to TRBJ2-5; 11 nucleotides match TRBD1. The CDR3 is made up of 15 amino acids. V lost 6 bases, J lost 4 bases, and 7 bases stayed unmatched. The germline gives CDR1 MNHEY, CDR2 SVGAGI. The CDR3 loop is CASSPRTGGRETQYF. The DNA of the CDR3 is TGTGCCAGCAGCCCGCGGACAGGGGGCCGAGAGACCCAGTACTTC.

The V and J genes are TRBV7-6 and TRBJ2-5; D not resolved. With 5 bases removed from V and 5 bases from J, the gap between germline ends came to 12 bases. Germline V gene lookup returns CDR1 SGHVS and CDR2 FNYEAQ. The CDR3 extends over 13 amino acids. The CDR3 protein is CASSPLPGETQYF. CDR3 DNA: TGTGCCAGCAGCCCCCTCCCCGGGGAGACCCAGTACTTC. Complete variable domain (other parts from reference TRBV7-6 and TRBJ2-5): GAGVSQSPRYKVTKRGQDVALRCDPISGHVSLYWYRQALGQGPEFLTYFNYEAQQDKSGLPNDRFSAERPEGSISTLTIQRTEQRDSAMYRCASSPLPGETQYFGPGTRLLVL.

The gene calls are TRBV29-1 and TRBJ2-3; D may be TRBD1 (5 bases). Germline values: CDR1 SQVTM, CDR2 ANQGSEA. The ends were cut back, 1 base at V and 8 bases at J, with 10 bases in the middle. The CDR3 runs 12 residues. CDR3 sequence: CSVEGGAGTQYF. The CDR3 coding sequence is TGCAGCGTTGAAGGTGGGGCAGGTACGCAGTATTTT.

This sequence joins TRBV28 and TRBJ2-1; TRBD2 matches at 10 bases. After removal of 2 bases from V and 8 bases from J, the junction contained 3 bases not matched to a gene. In germline, CDR1 is MDHEN, CDR2 SYDVKM. The CDR3 runs 14 residues. The CDR3 here is CASSLGLAGDEQFF. Here the CDR3 DNA reads TGTGCCAGCAGTTTAGGGCTAGCGGGAGATGAGCAGTTCTTC.

The chain combines TRBV19 with TRBJ2-5, with no clear D. Deletions cut 6 bases from V and 5 bases from J, with 16 bases between. CDR1 and CDR2 from the germline V gene are LNHDA and SQIVND (reference sequence). The CDR3 extends over 14 amino acids. CDR3 sequence: CASRPGVGAETQYF. CDR3 DNA sequence: TGTGCCAGTAGACCTGGGGTAGGCGCGGAGACCCAGTACTTC. Combining the CDR3 with reference TRBV19 and TRBJ2-5 gives the whole variable domain DGGITQSPKYLFRKEGQNVTLSCEQNLNHDAMYWYRQDPGQGLRLIYYSQIVNDFQKGDIAEGYSVSREKKESFPLTVTSAQKNPTAFYLCASRPGVGAETQYFGPGTRLLVL.

With regard to this clone: Sequence at one end of the junction differs from germline and may be a read error. The chain couples TRBV5-4 to TRBJ2-7; D is undetermined. Looked up from germline, CDR1 is SGHNT and CDR2 is YYREEE (reference sequence). This CDR3 spans 14 amino acids. CDR3 in DNA: TGTGCCAGAAGCTTGAAGACGTCCGTCTACGAGCAGTACTTC. Encoded protein: CARSLKTSVYEQYF.

The V and J genes are TRBV7-2 and TRBJ2-1, with 9 bases aligning to TRBD2. The CDR3 is 15 residues long. Germline CDR1 and CDR2: SGHTA and FQGNSA. Trimming cost V 1 base and J 4 bases; bases outside gene matches: 2. The DNA for the CDR3 is TGTGCCAGCAGCTTAGAGCGGGAGGTATACAATGAGCAGTTCTTC. It yields the protein CASSLEREVYNEQFF.

This clone was seen a single time. The rearrangement joins TRBV2 to TRBJ1-5; D unresolved. Trimming shortened V by 4 bases and J by 7 bases, and 14 bases separated the two germline ends. This CDR3 region has 14 residues. Germline V gives CDR1 SNHLY, CDR2 FYNNEI. This CDR3 is CASSGPWGRQPQHF. The CDR3 DNA reads as TGTGCCAGCAGTGGTCCCTGGGGAAGACAGCCCCAGCATTTT. Looking up the rest from reference TRBV2 and TRBJ1-5 gives the full variable domain: EPEVTQTPSHQVTQMGQEVILRCVPISNHLYFYWYRQILGQKVEFLVSFYNNEISEKSEIFDDQFSVERPDGSNFTLKIRSTKLEDSAMYFCASSGPWGRQPQHFGDGTRLSIL.

The chain links TRBV5-1 to TRBJ1-2, with 10 bases that match TRBD1. The CDR3 is made up of 15 amino acids. V was clipped by 3 bases and J by 4 bases; unmatched bases: 6. From germline, CDR1 is SGHRS and CDR2 YFSETQ. This chain's CDR3 is CASSSGTGVSYGYTF. The CDR3 DNA reads TGCGCCAGCAGCTCCGGGACAGGGGTTTCCTATGGCTACACCTTC.

CDR3 amino acids: CASRDRADTGELFF. CDR3 coding DNA: TGTGCCAGCCGGGACAGGGCAGACACCGGGGAGCTGTTTTTT. The gene calls are TRBV19 and TRBJ2-2; 9 bases align to TRBD1. The ends lost 9 bases at V and 3 bases at J; junction bases unmatched: 5. The CDR3 consists of 14 residues. The germline V gene has CDR1 LNHDA and CDR2 SQIVND (reference sequence). The variable domain in full, completed from reference TRBV19 and TRBJ2-2, reads DGGITQSPKYLFRKEGQNVTLSCEQNLNHDAMYWYRQDPGQGLRLIYYSQIVNDFQKGDIAEGYSVSREKKESFPLTVTSAQKNPTAFYLCASRDRADTGELFFGEGSRLTVL.

The genes are TRBV5-4 and TRBJ2-1; 11 bases match TRBD2. CDR3 size: 16 residues. V dropped 4 bases and J dropped 7; count of bases not matched to a gene: 10. Germline V gene lookup returns CDR1 SGHNT and CDR2 YYREEE (reference sequence). In nucleotides, the CDR3 is TGTGCCAGCAGCGGGGGGCGACTAGCGGGGTGGAATGAGCAGTTCTTC. Amino acid sequence: CASSGGRLAGWNEQFF.

J is TRBJ1-2 and V is TRBV6-4, with D tentatively TRBD1 (6 bases). The V end was cut by 2 bases, the J end by 0 bases, with 7 bases between. CDR3 size: 14 residues. The germline V gene encodes CDR1 MRHNA and CDR2 SNTAGT. The CDR3 nucleotides are TGTGCCAGCAGTGACGGGACAACTAACTATGGCTACACCTTC. It codes for CASSDGTTNYGYTF.

The chain carries TRBV29-1 and TRBJ2-7; TRBD2 aligns across 9 bases. Losses at the gene ends were 7 bases for V and 3 bases for J; bases not matched to a gene: 4. The CDR3 has 12 amino acids. Germline V lookup: CDR1 SQVTM, CDR2 ANQGSEA. CDR3 loop: CSATSGNYEQYF. The CDR3 DNA is TGCAGCGCGACTAGCGGAAACTACGAGCAGTACTTC.

The chain is built from TRBV6-5 and TRBJ2-7; no definite D call. This CDR3 is built from 16 residues. The germline V gene encodes CDR1 MNHEY and CDR2 SVGAGI. Between the trimmed V and J ends, which lost 2 bases and 0 bases, there was a span of 14 bases. CDR3 residues: CASSYSRATVSYEQYF. The CDR3, as DNA: TGTGCCAGCAGTTACAGTAGGGCGACGGTCTCCTACGAGCAGTACTTC.